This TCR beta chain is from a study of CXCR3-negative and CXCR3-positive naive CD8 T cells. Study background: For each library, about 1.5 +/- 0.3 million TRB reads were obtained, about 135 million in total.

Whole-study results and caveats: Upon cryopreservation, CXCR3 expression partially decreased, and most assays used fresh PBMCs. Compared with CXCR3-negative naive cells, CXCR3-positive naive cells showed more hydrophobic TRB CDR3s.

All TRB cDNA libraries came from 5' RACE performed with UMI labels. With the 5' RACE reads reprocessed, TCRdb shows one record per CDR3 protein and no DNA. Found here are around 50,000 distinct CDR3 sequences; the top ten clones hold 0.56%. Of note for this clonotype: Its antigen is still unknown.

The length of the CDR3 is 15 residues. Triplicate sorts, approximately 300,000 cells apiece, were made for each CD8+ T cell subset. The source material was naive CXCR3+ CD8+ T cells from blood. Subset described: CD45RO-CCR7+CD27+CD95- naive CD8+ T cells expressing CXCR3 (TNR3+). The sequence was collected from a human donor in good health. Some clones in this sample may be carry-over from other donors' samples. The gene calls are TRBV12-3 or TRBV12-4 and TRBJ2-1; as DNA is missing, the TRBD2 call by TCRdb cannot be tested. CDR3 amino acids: CASSQLTSHHDEQLF.